These 32 T cell receptor beta chains originate from one sample sequenced in a study of CD8 T cells in Susac syndrome. Random hexamers were used to reverse transcribe an amount of roughly 0.45 to 1 ug RNA. TCRdb reanalysed the immunoSEQ multiplex PCR reads using MiXCR and keeps one entry per CDR3 protein. The repertoire holds some 94,000 distinct CDR3 sequences, with about 94% as singletons. Sequencing used CD4+ T cells from PBMCs. These TCRs come from a human donor with Susac syndrome.

The chain recombines TRBV3-1 with TRBJ1-2; D is possibly TRBD1 (6 bases). The V end was cut by 4 bases, the J end by 4 bases, with 13 bases between. CDR3 length: 14 amino acids. Looked up from germline, CDR1 is LGHDT and CDR2 is YNNKEL (reference sequence). The CDR3 nucleotides are TGTGCCAGCAGCCCCCAGGGGATCGGCTATGGCTACACCTTC. It yields the protein CASSPQGIGYGYTF. The full variable domain, with the rest looked up from reference TRBV3-1 and TRBJ1-2, is DTAVSQTPKYLVTQMGNDKSIKCEQNLGHDTMYWYKQDSKKFLKIMFSYNNKELIINETVPNRFSPKSPDKAHLNLHINSLELGDSAVYFCASSPQGIGYGYTFGSGTRLTVV.

The table lists this clonotype with a count of one. The chain combines TRBV14 with TRBJ1-4; 9 bases are a match to TRBD1. Germline V CDR1 and CDR2: SGHDN, FVKESK. The V gene end was trimmed by 3 bases and the J gene end by 8 bases; junction bases not matched to a gene: 13. The CDR3 spans 17 residues. The CDR3 protein is CASSQDGTGRKLEKLFF. The DNA for the CDR3 is TGTGCCAGCAGCCAGGATGGGACAGGGCGGAAGTTGGAAAAACTGTTTTTT. The full variable domain, rest sourced from reference TRBV14 and TRBJ1-4, is EAGVTQFPSHSVIEKGQTVTLRCDPISGHDNLYWYRRVMGKEIKFLLHFVKESKQDESGMPNNRFLAERTGGTYSTLKVQPAELEDSGVYFCASSQDGTGRKLEKLFFGSGTQLSVL.

The J gene is TRBJ1-1, the V gene TRBV20-1; TRBD1 aligns across 7 bases. V shed 6 bases and J 0 bases; nucleotides not matched to a gene: 10. The CDR3 contains 15 residues. Looked up from germline, CDR1 is DFQATT and CDR2 is SNEGSKA (reference sequence). The CDR3, as DNA: TGCAGTGCAACTTTCGGACAGGCTATGAACACTGAAGCTTTCTTT. It translates to CSATFGQAMNTEAFF.

The rearrangement links TRBV18 to TRBJ2-5; D is uncertain. The CDR3 extends over 14 amino acids. From germline, CDR1 is KGHSH and CDR2 LQKENI. Trimming shortened V by 1 base and J by 0 bases, and 6 bases separated the two germline ends. The CDR3 sequence is CASSPQLYQETQYF. The CDR3 region has the DNA TGTGCCAGCTCACCACAACTGTACCAAGAGACCCAGTACTTC.

The V and J genes are TRBV30 and TRBJ2-2; 8 bases align to TRBD2. CDR1 and CDR2 from the germline V gene are GTSNPN and SVGIG (reference sequence). Trimming took 8 bases from V and 9 from J; bases not matched to a gene: 11. The CDR3 consists of 13 residues. The CDR3 coding sequence is TGTGCCGGCTACCCGGGGGGGGGCCGGGAGCTGTTTTTT. It translates to CAGYPGGGRELFF.

The V call is TRBV20-1, the J call TRBJ1-2, with D uncertain. V was cut by 5 bases and J by 0 bases, with 16 bases left in between. CDR1 is DFQATT, CDR2 SNEGSKA, per germline (reference sequence). This CDR3 has 15 amino acids. The CDR3 protein is CSAGWAGPPNYGYTF. CDR3 DNA: TGCAGTGCTGGCTGGGCGGGCCCGCCTAACTATGGCTACACCTTC.

V and J are TRBV21-1 and TRBJ2-7. TRBV21-1 is designated a pseudogene. The CDR3 loop spans 14 amino acids. DNA for the CDR3: TGTGCCAGCAGCAACGGCGAGAGCTCCTACGAGCAGTACTTC. Its protein product is CASSNGESSYEQYF.

The chain has TRBV4-2 and TRBJ2-3; TRBD2 agrees at 8 bases. After removal of 2 bases from V and 1 base from J, the junction contained 8 bases not matched to a gene. The CDR3 loop spans 17 amino acids. CDR1 is LGHNA, CDR2 YNFKEQ, per germline. In nucleotides, the CDR3 is TGTGCCAGCAGCCAAACCGGGGGGGAGTTGGGCACAGATACGCAGTATTTT. It specifies CASSQTGGELGTDTQYF.

The rearrangement links TRBV29-1 to TRBJ1-1; D is unresolved. Trimming pared 1 base from V and 4 bases from J, leaving 4 bases between. Germline CDR1 is SQVTM and CDR2 is ANQGSEA. The CDR3 length is 11 residues. DNA for the CDR3: TGCAGCGTTGAAGTTGCCACTGAAGCTTTCTTT. This codes for CSVEVATEAFF.

V usage is TRBV5-1 and J usage is TRBJ1-1; D uncertain. Germline CDR1 SGHRS, CDR2 YFSETQ. CDR3 length: 12 residues. V lost 4 bases and J lost 4, with 8 bases in between. The CDR3 reads CASSPSSTEAFF. As DNA, the CDR3 is TGCGCCAGCAGCCCTAGTAGCACTGAAGCTTTCTTT.

The chain employs TRBV25-1 and TRBJ2-3; 7 positions agree with TRBD1. After removal of 7 bases from V and 5 bases from J, the junction contained 12 bases not matched to a gene. The CDR3 loop spans 15 amino acids. The germline gives CDR1 MGHDK, CDR2 SYGVNS. The CDR3 loop reads CASTQGHRGQDTQYF. CDR3 in DNA: TGTGCCAGCACTCAAGGGCACAGGGGACAAGATACGCAGTATTTT.

The chain couples TRBV30 to TRBJ1-5; tentative D call: TRBD1 (6 bases). The CDR3 is made up of 13 amino acids. Germline V gene sequence: CDR1 GTSNPN, CDR2 SVGIG (reference sequence). Trimming took 1 base from V and 3 from J, leaving 7 bases between them. The CDR3 coding sequence is TGTGCCTGGAGTGCAGGGGACAATCAGCCCCAGCATTTT. Its protein is CAWSAGDNQPQHF.

The V gene is TRBV11-2, the J gene TRBJ2-5; 7 bases fit TRBD1. The J segment lost 1 base and the V segment lost 6 bases, leaving 8 bases of the junction unmatched. Germline CDR1 is SGHAT and CDR2 is FQNNGV. This CDR3 comprises 15 residues. The chain's CDR3 is CASRRLGDSQETQYF. In DNA, the CDR3 is TGTGCCAGCAGGCGCCTCGGGGACAGCCAAGAGACCCAGTACTTC.

This chain links TRBV30 with TRBJ2-2, with D uncertain. This CDR3 comprises 14 residues. The germline CDR1 and CDR2 sequences are GTSNPN and SVGIG (reference sequence). This chain's CDR3 is CSYRAVSNTGELFF. In DNA, the CDR3 is TGTTCCTACCGGGCCGTATCGAACACCGGGGAGCTGTTTTTT.

This chain joins TRBV7-3 and TRBJ2-3, with 9 nucleotides matching TRBD2. CDR1 and CDR2 from the germline V gene are SGHTA and FQGTGA. V trimming: 5 bases; J trimming: 4 bases; junction bases outside the gene matches: 7. The CDR3 is 15 residues long. The CDR3 region is CASSNAGGRADTQYF. CDR3 DNA sequence: TGTGCCAGCAGCAACGCGGGGGGGAGGGCAGATACGCAGTATTTT.

The rearrangement links TRBV2 to TRBJ2-5, with D possibly matching TRBD1 (5 bases). The CDR3 is 13 amino acids. Germline lookup yields CDR1 SNHLY and CDR2 FYNNEI. The V end was cut by 10 bases, the J end by 4 bases, with 16 bases between. CDR3 loop: CATLGRGGETQYF. The CDR3 DNA sequence: TGTGCCACCCTTGGTAGGGGCGGAGAGACCCAGTACTTC.

This clonotype was counted a single time. The V call is TRBV10-1, the J call TRBJ2-3, with a weak D call TRBD1 (5 bases). The CDR3 consists of 13 residues. Trimming shortened V by 6 bases and J by 4 bases, and 11 bases separated the two germline ends. Germline values: CDR1 WNHNN, CDR2 SYGVQD (reference sequence). CDR3 sequence (DNA): TGCGCCAGCAGAGCAGGGTTAGCAGATACGCAGTATTTT. Translation gives CASRAGLADTQYF.

The rearrangement uses TRBV20-1 and TRBJ2-7, with D perhaps TRBD1 (5 bases). The V end lost 2 bases, the J end lost 3 bases, and 14 bases lay between the germline ends. The germline V gene has CDR1 DFQATT and CDR2 SNEGSKA (reference sequence). This CDR3 region has 14 residues. DNA of the CDR3: TGCAGTGCTAGACGGCAGGGTACAGACTACGAGCAGTACTTC. The encoded protein is CSARRQGTDYEQYF.

This sequence joins TRBV20-1 and TRBJ1-1, with D uncertain. Trimming left V 0 bases short and J 3 bases short, with 17 bases between. Germline CDR1 reads DFQATT; CDR2 reads SNEGSKA (reference sequence). The CDR3 runs 16 residues. CDR3 region: CSARDLSSFLHTEAFF. DNA of the CDR3: TGCAGTGCTAGAGATCTTTCATCGTTTTTACACACTGAAGCTTTCTTT.

This clonotype was recorded only once. This rearrangement joins TRBV6-5 to TRBJ2-5, with 16 bases matching TRBD2. The CDR3 sequence is 20 residues long. V dropped 4 bases and J dropped 4; count of bases not matched to a gene: 15. Germline CDR1 reads MNHEY; CDR2 reads SVGAGI. CDR3 protein: CASSSSGLAGGRSGLETQYF. DNA for the CDR3: TGTGCCAGCAGTTCATCGGGACTAGCGGGGGGGCGAAGTGGTTTAGAGACCCAGTACTTC.

The chain employs TRBV30 and TRBJ1-4, with D hard to call. Trimming cost V 2 bases and J 8 bases, with 12 bases left between them. This CDR3 has 13 amino acids. From germline, CDR1 is GTSNPN and CDR2 SVGIG (reference sequence). The CDR3 is CAWSWAVWEKLFF. CDR3 nucleotides: TGTGCCTGGAGTTGGGCGGTCTGGGAAAAACTGTTTTTT.

This clonotype appeared a single time. The chain links TRBV6-2 or TRBV6-3 to TRBJ2-2, with 7 bases aligning to TRBD1. The CDR3 spans 15 residues. CDR1 is MNHEY, CDR2 SVGEGT, per germline. V lost 4 bases, J lost 2 bases, and 4 bases stayed unmatched. The CDR3 sequence is CASSLGGSNTGELFF. In DNA, the CDR3 is TGTGCCAGCAGTTTAGGGGGCTCCAACACCGGGGAGCTGTTTTTT.

The V call is TRBV12-3 or TRBV12-4, the J call TRBJ1-6; D not resolved. Trimming cost V 8 bases and J 15 bases, with 17 bases left between them. This CDR3 has 12 residues. The CDR3 DNA reads as TGTGCCAGCGCGCGGTCTAAAATGGTCCTCCACTTT. Translated, it gives CASARSKMVLHF.

The chain employs TRBV13 and TRBJ2-3; D gene uncertain. Trimming removed 2 bases at V and 6 bases at J, with 21 bases between. This CDR3 region has 17 residues. Germline CDR1 PRHDT, CDR2 FYEKMQ (reference sequence). The CDR3 DNA follows: TGTGCCAGCAGCTTACTCATCTCTCTAAGCGACGATGATACGCAGTATTTT. Translation gives CASSLLISLSDDDTQYF.

The V call is TRBV12-3 or TRBV12-4, the J call TRBJ2-3; the match to TRBD1 covers 8 bases. This CDR3 contains 17 residues. J lost 0 bases, V lost 5 bases, and 10 bases had no gene match. CDR3 sequence (DNA): TGTGCCAGCAGTCCACTCCGGACAGGGATTAGCACAGATACGCAGTATTTT. Translation: CASSPLRTGISTDTQYF.

The J gene is TRBJ1-1, the V gene TRBV4-2; D remains unclear. The CDR3 covers 15 residues. The germline gives CDR1 LGHNA, CDR2 YNFKEQ. Trimming removed 2 bases at V and 1 base at J, with 11 bases between. In DNA, the CDR3 is TGTGCCAGCAGCCAACCCTCCGCCGGGAACACTGAAGCTTTCTTT. Translating it yields CASSQPSAGNTEAFF.

CDR3 amino acids: CASSLLDRVTDTQYF. As DNA, the CDR3 is TGTGCCAGCAGCCTCCTCGACAGGGTCACAGATACGCAGTATTTT. The chain links TRBV3-1 to TRBJ2-3; 7 bases are shared with TRBD1. Germline lookup yields CDR1 LGHDT and CDR2 YNNKEL (reference sequence). There are 15 residues in the CDR3. Unmatched junction bases numbered 6, after V lost 4 bases and J lost 2 bases.

The V and J genes are TRBV25-1 and TRBJ2-1, with 9 bases lining up with TRBD1. The CDR3 extends over 17 amino acids. The germline V gene has CDR1 MGHDK and CDR2 SYGVNS. The J segment lost 6 bases and the V segment lost 3 bases, leaving 12 bases of the junction unmatched. Written as DNA, the CDR3 is TGTGCCAGCAGTGATACAGGCGGGACAGGGTTCCCCAATGAGCAGTTCTTC. Its translation: CASSDTGGTGFPNEQFF.

The chain uses TRBV12-3 or TRBV12-4 and TRBJ1-5; maybe TRBD1 (5 bases). The CDR3 has 13 amino acids. V lost 1 base to trimming and J lost 5 bases, with 6 bases between them. This CDR3 is CASSLGGHQPQHF. DNA for the CDR3: TGTGCCAGCAGTTTAGGGGGCCATCAGCCCCAGCATTTT.

The chain has TRBV20-1 and TRBJ1-1, with a weak D call TRBD1 (6 bases). The CDR3 has 14 residues. V lost 0 bases to trimming and J lost 5 bases, with 13 bases between them. Germline lookup yields CDR1 DFQATT and CDR2 SNEGSKA (reference sequence). Here the CDR3 reads CSARDRRRGTEAFF. CDR3 bases: TGCAGTGCTAGAGATCGAAGGAGGGGGACTGAAGCTTTCTTT.

This clonotype was observed once. This chain links TRBV20-1 with TRBJ2-6; D is unresolved. Trimming pared 8 bases from V and 0 bases from J, leaving 11 bases between. Germline CDR1 and CDR2: DFQATT and SNEGSKA (reference sequence). This CDR3 has 14 residues. CDR3: CSSQTLSGANVLTF. The CDR3 region has the DNA TGCAGTTCACAGACTCTCTCTGGGGCCAACGTCCTGACTTTC.

The gene calls are TRBV2 and TRBJ1-2, with D maybe TRBD1 (6 bases). The CDR3 contains 14 residues. Deletions cut 7 bases from V and 1 base from J, with 13 bases between. In germline, CDR1 is SNHLY, CDR2 FYNNEI. The CDR3 DNA is TGTGCCAGCACCCGGACAGAGCTTAACTATGGCTACACCTTC. The encoded protein is CASTRTELNYGYTF.